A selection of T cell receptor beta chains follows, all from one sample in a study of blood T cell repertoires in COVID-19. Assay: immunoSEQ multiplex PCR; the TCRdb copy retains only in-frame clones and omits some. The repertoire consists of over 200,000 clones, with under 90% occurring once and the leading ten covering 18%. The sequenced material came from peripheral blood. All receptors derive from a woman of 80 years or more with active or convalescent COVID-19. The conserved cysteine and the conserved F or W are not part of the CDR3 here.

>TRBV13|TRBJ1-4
ASSRYNRENEKLF
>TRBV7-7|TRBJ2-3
ASSSGLAVTDTQY
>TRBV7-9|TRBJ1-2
ASSTGTGKNYGYT
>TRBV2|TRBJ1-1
ASSEVLEVMDTEAF
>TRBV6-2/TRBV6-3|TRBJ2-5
ASSYFWQEETQY
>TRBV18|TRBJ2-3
ASSLRQGATDTQY
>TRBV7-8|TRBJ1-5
ASSLTVYSNQPQH
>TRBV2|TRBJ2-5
ASSVRVAATTQETQY
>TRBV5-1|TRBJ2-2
ASSSGGATGELF
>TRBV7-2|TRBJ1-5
ASSSDRGNQPQH
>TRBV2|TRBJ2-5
ASSEGTEGETQY
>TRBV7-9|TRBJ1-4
ASSNPGGKNEKLF
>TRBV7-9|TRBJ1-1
ASSLLGTEAF
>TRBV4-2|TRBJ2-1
ASSQVLQTGEQF
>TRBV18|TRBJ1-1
ASSPQGTEAF
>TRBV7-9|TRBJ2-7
ASSLGASGRSSYEQY
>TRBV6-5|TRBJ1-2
ASIVRQGAGGYT
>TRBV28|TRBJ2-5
ASGVLAGGQETQY
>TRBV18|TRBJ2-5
ASSFTRQETQY
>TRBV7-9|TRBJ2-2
ASSIAGELF
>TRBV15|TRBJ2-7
ATSRDPGHYEQY
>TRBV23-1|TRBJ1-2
ASSQSIIRGGCYGYT
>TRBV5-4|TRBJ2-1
ASSPPSGAGGSYNEQF
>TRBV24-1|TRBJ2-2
ATSDLGRANTGELF
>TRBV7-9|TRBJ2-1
ASSADSGNEQF
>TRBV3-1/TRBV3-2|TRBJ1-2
ASSPRGGHPLFGYT
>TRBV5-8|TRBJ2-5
ASSLGWVAGSQETQY
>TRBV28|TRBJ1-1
ASSLSFRGQEAF
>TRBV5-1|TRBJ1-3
ASSRDRDSGNTIY
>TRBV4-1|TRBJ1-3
ASSQDSVAGRGNTIY
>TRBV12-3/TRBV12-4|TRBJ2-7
ASSLWREQY
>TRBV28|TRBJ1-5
ASSSQGVFSNQPQH